A single sample gave rise to the 19 T cell receptor beta chains below, sequenced in a study of post-analysis software for immune sequencing data. General observations from the study: There were five or six TRBV segments more frequent in patients than controls, and TRBV5-6, TRBV5-1 and TRBV20-1 were among them.

cDNA libraries of TCR beta carried unique molecular identifiers. TCRdb independently ran MiXCR on the PCR reads; one entry per CDR3 protein. The sample records about 200,000 distinct CDR3 sequences, 25% to 35% being singletons. No antigen is known for these receptors. The specimen sequenced was blood. These receptors were taken from a girl aged 2-17 years with multiple sclerosis.

In its sample, this clonotype was seen a few times. The chain is built from TRBV18 and TRBJ2-1, with D possibly matching TRBD1 (5 bases). The CDR3 is made up of 14 amino acids. V gave up 0 bases and J gave up 8 bases, with 11 bases separating them. Germline CDR1 reads KGHSH; CDR2 reads LQKENI. Written as DNA, the CDR3 is TGTGCCAGCTCACCACCCTCCAGGGCCCATGAGCAGTTCTTC. Protein: CASSPPSRAHEQFF.

At least ten counts were recorded for this clonotype. The chain is built from TRBV6-1 and TRBJ2-3, with 13 bases lining up with TRBD2. This CDR3 has 16 amino acids. Germline V gene data show CDR1 as MNHNS and CDR2 as SASEGT. V gave up 4 bases and J gave up 4 bases; unmatched junction bases: 5. CDR3 sequence: CASSGYGLAGADTQYF. The DNA for the CDR3 is TGTGCCAGCAGTGGATATGGACTAGCGGGAGCAGATACGCAGTATTTT.

Only a few counts were recorded for this clonotype. The rearrangement uses TRBV28 and TRBJ1-4, with D possibly TRBD1 on 6 matching bases. CDR3 length: 11 amino acids. CDR1 and CDR2 (germline): MDHEN, SYDVKM. With 5 bases removed from V and 12 bases from J, the gap between germline ends came to 10 bases. The CDR3 coding sequence is TGTGCCAGCAGTCTGAACAGGGAACTGTTTTTT. This encodes CASSLNRELFF. Together with reference TRBV28 and TRBJ1-4, the CDR3 gives the full variable domain: DVKVTQSSRYLVKRTGEKVFLECVQDMDHENMFWYRQDPGLGLRLIYFSYDVKMKEKGDIPEGYSVSREKKERFSLILESASTNQTSMYLCASSLNRELFFGSGTQLSVL.

With regard to this clonotype: A much larger clone sits a single nucleotide away, making a read error possible. The chain carries TRBV15 and TRBJ2-1, with D uncertain. CDR1 LNHNV and CDR2 YYDKDF come from the germline V gene (reference sequence). Trimming cost V 3 bases and J 0 bases, with 9 bases left between them. This CDR3 is 15 amino acids long. The CDR3 region has the DNA TGTGCCACCAGCAGTGGCGGAAACTCCTACAATGAGCAGTTCTTC. This encodes CATSSGGNSYNEQFF.

This clonotype was seen repeatedly, ten times or more. The chain links TRBV27 to TRBJ2-4; 8 bases match TRBD2. The J segment lost 6 bases and the V segment lost 4 bases, leaving 5 bases of the junction unmatched. Per the germline V gene, CDR1 is MNHEY and CDR2 is SMNVEV (reference sequence). This CDR3 has 14 residues. The CDR3 sequence: CASSWRTSRNIQYF. The CDR3 DNA is TGTGCCAGCAGTTGGAGGACTAGCCGAAACATTCAGTACTTC.

This sequence joins TRBV18 and TRBJ1-2; D might be TRBD1 (5 bases). Between the trimmed V and J ends, which lost 6 bases and 8 bases, there was a span of 16 bases. The CDR3 loop spans 13 amino acids. Per germline, CDR1 KGHSH and CDR2 LQKENI. CDR3 bases: TGTGCCAGCTCTCCTATCCGGGACCAGGGCTACACCTTC. Translating it yields CASSPIRDQGYTF. Variable domain in full (rest from reference TRBV18 and TRBJ1-2): NAGVMQNPRHLVRRRGQEARLRCSPMKGHSHVYWYRQLPEEGLKFMVYLQKENIIDESGMPKERFSAEFPKEGPSILRIQQVVRGDSAAYFCASSPIRDQGYTFGSGTRLTVV.

The chain links TRBV6-4 to TRBJ2-1; TRBD1 matches 8 bases. The J call may be wrong; the DNA end is better matched by TRBJ2-7. The CDR3 length is 15 residues. Germline V CDR1 and CDR2: MRHNA, SNTAGT. CDR3: CASSAQGAAYNEQYF. The CDR3, as DNA: TGTGCCAGCAGTGCTCAGGGGGCGGCCTACAATGAGCAGTACTTC.

This clonotype was observed at least ten times. The genes are TRBV27 and TRBJ1-5, with D uncertain. The CDR3 covers 14 residues. Germline CDR1 is MNHEY and CDR2 is SMNVEV (reference sequence). Trimming stripped 7 bases from V and 2 bases from J, with 12 bases between. Written as DNA, the CDR3 is TGTGCCAGCAACCAGCGGGGTGGCAATCAGCCCCAGCATTTT. Translated, it gives CASNQRGGNQPQHF.

This clonotype was recorded at least ten times. This sequence joins TRBV12-3 or TRBV12-4 and TRBJ2-7; D is possibly TRBD1 (6 bases). Trimming removed 2 bases at V and 2 bases at J, with 10 bases between. CDR3 length: 14 amino acids. The CDR3 DNA follows: TGTGCCAGCAGTTTATGGACAGTTGCCTACGAGCAGTACTTC. Translating gives CASSLWTVAYEQYF.

This clonotype was observed many times. The V call is TRBV28, the J call TRBJ2-7; D possibly corresponds to TRBD1 (6 bases). V was cut by 5 bases and J by 6 bases, with 17 bases left in between. The germline V gene has CDR1 MDHEN and CDR2 SYDVKM. The CDR3 is 14 residues long. CDR3 bases: TGTGCCAGCAGTACTGGGGGCAGGGCCACCGAGCAGTACTTC. Protein: CASSTGGRATEQYF.

This clonotype was seen many times. One end of the junction fails to match germline, which may point to a read error. The V gene is TRBV15, the J gene TRBJ1-4; D ambiguous. Germline V gene lookup returns CDR1 LNHNV and CDR2 YYDKDF (reference sequence). The CDR3 length is 15 residues. Here the CDR3 DNA reads TGTGCCACCAGCGGAGAGGGTCGGGCTAATGAAAAACTGTTTTTT. It is translated as CATSGEGRANEKLFF. Together with reference TRBV15 and TRBJ1-4, the CDR3 gives the full variable domain: DAMVIQNPRYQVTQFGKPVTLSCSQTLNHNVMYWYQQKSSQAPKLLFHYYDKDFNNEADTPDNFQSRRPNTSFCFLDIRSPGLGDTAMYLCATSGEGRANEKLFFGSGTQLSVL.

This clonotype has ten or more counts. The chain carries TRBV5-1 and TRBJ2-7; a possible D gene is TRBD1 (6 bases). CDR1 is SGHRS, CDR2 YFSETQ, per germline. Trimming took off 0 bases at V and 7 bases at J, with 17 bases between the two ends. The length of the CDR3 is 15 residues. The CDR3 region has the DNA TGCGCCAGCAGCTTGGGTGGGGGCCTCTCTTCGGAGCAGTACTTC. Residues: CASSLGGGLSSEQYF.

This sequence joins TRBV12-3 or TRBV12-4 and TRBJ2-7; 10 bases align to TRBD1. The V and J ends lost 5 bases and 0 bases, in that order; junction bases with no gene match: 4. The length of the CDR3 is 15 residues. CDR3 amino acids: CASSRDRGYSYEQYF. CDR3 sequence (DNA): TGTGCCAGCAGTCGGGACAGGGGTTACTCCTACGAGCAGTACTTC.

This clonotype was picked up a small number of times. A clone one base away is much larger, so this may be a read error. This chain joins TRBV20-1 and TRBJ2-7; perhaps TRBD1 as D (6 bases). CDR1 is DFQATT, CDR2 SNEGSKA, per germline (reference sequence). The CDR3 consists of 13 residues. The CDR3: CGALFQGRGEQYF. The CDR3 region has the DNA TGCGGTGCTTTATTCCAGGGGCGCGGTGAGCAGTACTTC.

The J gene is TRBJ2-4, the V gene TRBV5-1; 7 bases are a match to TRBD1. The DNA end is a closer match to TRBJ2-7, so the J assignment may be wrong. The germline gives CDR1 SGHRS, CDR2 YFSETQ. The CDR3 has 16 amino acids. This CDR3 reads CASSLDGRGTLYEQYF. The CDR3 DNA reads as TGCGCCAGCAGCTTGGACGGCAGGGGGACCCTCTACGAGCAGTACTTC.

The chain employs TRBV7-2 and TRBJ2-1; 10 nucleotides line up with TRBD2. Germline V gene sequence: CDR1 SGHTA, CDR2 FQGNSA. J lost 6 bases, V lost 4 bases, and 3 bases had no gene match. The CDR3 length is 14 residues. The CDR3 reads CASSWGTSVNEQFF. Here the CDR3 DNA reads TGTGCCAGCAGCTGGGGGACTAGCGTCAATGAGCAGTTCTTC.

Regarding this clonotype: One base away lies a much larger clone, so this may be a sequencing read error. V and J are TRBV6-5 and TRBJ2-1; a weak D match, TRBD1 (6 bases). This CDR3 comprises 15 residues. Trimming stripped 0 bases from V and 10 bases from J, with 16 bases between. Per the germline V gene, CDR1 is MNHEY and CDR2 is SVGAGI. Here the CDR3 DNA reads TGTGCCAGCAGTTACTCCGACAGGACTCGGGACGAGCAGTTCTTC. Translation gives CASSYSDRTRDEQFF.

This clonotype was seen a handful of times. A much bigger clone sits one base away, suggesting this may be a read error. This chain links TRBV5-1 with TRBJ2-7; D perhaps matches TRBD1 (6 bases). Germline lookup yields CDR1 SGHRS and CDR2 YFSETQ. The CDR3 is 12 residues long. Trimming cost V 0 bases and J 8 bases, with 9 bases left between them. CDR3 in amino acids: CASSLAGDKQYF. The DNA for the CDR3 is TGCGCCAGCAGCTTGGCAGGGGACAAGCAGTACTTC.

The chain couples TRBV6-2 or TRBV6-3 to TRBJ2-1; D tentatively fits TRBD1 or TRBD2 (5 bases each). V lost 5 bases to trimming and J lost 4 bases, with 21 bases between them. Looked up from germline, CDR1 is MNHEY and CDR2 is SVGEGT. The CDR3 is 17 residues long. CDR3 sequence (DNA): TGTGCCAGCAGTGTATCGAGGGGAATTGGTGGTTACAATGAGCAGTTCTTC. It yields the protein CASSVSRGIGGYNEQFF.